The clone carrying this TCR beta chain was counted at least ten times. The sample comes from a study of CD8+CD57+ T cells in acquired aplastic anemia. This CDR3 is 12 amino acids long. Trimming stripped 4 bases from V and 4 bases from J, with 6 bases between. Germline V lookup: CDR1 LGHNA, CDR2 YNFKEQ. TCR beta VDJ combinations and CDR3 sequences were profiled from genomic DNA. One entry per CDR3 protein, called by TCRdb with MiXCR from the reads. Found here are approximately 170,000 distinct CDR3 sequences, more than 45% of them singletons; the top ten hold around 3.2%. All sequencing subjects had displayed CD8+CD57+ cell expansion on flow cytometry.

The V and J genes are TRBV4-2 and TRBJ2-3; D not resolved. The sequencing input was sorted CD4+, CD8+, or CD8+CD57+ T cells (not recorded which) from PBMCs. The sequence came from a human donor with aplastic anemia. In nucleotides, the CDR3 is TGTGCCAGCAGCCCTCGTGCAGATACGCAGTATTTT. Amino acid sequence: CASSPRADTQYF.